Listed below are T cell receptor beta chains from one sample, sequenced in a study of regulatory T cells in long-lasting Graves disease. TCRdb re-called the multiplex PCR reads through MiXCR, storing one row per CDR3 protein. The data hold around 300,000 distinct CDR3 sequences, with around 20% observed a single time. Sequences were derived from peripheral blood mononuclear cells (PBMCs), sampled when the disease was refractory, from a patient treated with antithyroid drugs. Receptors originate from a female donor with Graves disease. The CDR3 runs from the conserved cysteine through the conserved F or W. The order of the fields is clone size, D gene, V gene, J gene, CDR3 DNA, CDR3 protein. D genes are given only for firm matches. Clone sizes are given selectively: once, few, many, or a class where the clone is expanded.

>many|.|TRBV5-1|TRBJ1-4
TGCGCCAGCAGCTTGGAAGGACAGCCGAATGAAAAACTGTTTTTT
CASSLEGQPNEKLFF
>once|.|TRBV9|TRBJ1-2
TGTGCCAGCAGCGTTACCGAGCATGGCTACACCTTC
CASSVTEHGYTF
>many|.|TRBV28|TRBJ1-1
TGTGCCAGCAGTTGGACTAAGGACCGAATGAACACTGAAGCTTTCTTT
CASSWTKDRMNTEAFF
>.|TRBD2|TRBV4-3|TRBJ2-7
TGCGCCAGCAGCCAAGATCCCCGGGGGGACGAGCAGTACTTC
CASSQDPRGDEQYF
>.|TRBD2|TRBV7-9|TRBJ2-3
TGTGCCAGCACCATAACCCCCTCGATCGGGACTAGCGTACGCACAGATACGCAGTATTTT
CASTITPSIGTSVRTDTQYF
>.|TRBD2|TRBV10-3|TRBJ2-2
TGTGCCATCAATACCCCCGGGACTAGCGGGAGCATGGGCGGGGAGCTGTTTTTT
CAINTPGTSGSMGGELFF
>many|.|TRBV6-2/TRBV6-3|TRBJ2-7
TGTGCCAGCAGTTACACTATTTACGAGCAGTACTTC
CASSYTIYEQYF
>few|.|TRBV19|TRBJ1-5
TGTGCCAGTAGTATCCAAATGGGGCCTAAGCCCCAGCATTTT
CASSIQMGPKPQHF
>few|TRBD2|TRBV7-2|TRBJ2-2
TGTGCCAGCAGCTTAGTTGCGGGAGTAGGCACCGGGGAGCTGTTTTTT
CASSLVAGVGTGELFF
>few|TRBD2|TRBV7-9|TRBJ2-7
TGTGCCAGCAGCTTAGCGCGGTGGACTAGCGGGAGATATGTAGAACCGATATACGAGCAGTACTTC
CASSLARWTSGRYVEPIYEQYF
>.|TRBD2|TRBV5-1|TRBJ2-1
TGCGCCAGCAGCCCGGGGTGGACTAGCGGGAGAAATGAGCAGTTCTTC
CASSPGWTSGRNEQFF
>many|TRBD1|TRBV11-2|TRBJ1-1
TGTGCCAGCAGGGGGACAGGTCAGAACACTGAAGCTTTCTTT
CASRGTGQNTEAFF
>.|TRBD1|TRBV5-1|TRBJ2-7
TGCGCCAGCAGCTTGTATGGGACAGGGAACGAGCAGTACTTC
CASSLYGTGNEQYF
>.|.|TRBV14|TRBJ2-5
TGTGCCAGCAGCCAAGACCTCAGTTTTTCGGAGACCCAGTACTTC
CASSQDLSFSETQYF
>many|TRBD1|TRBV28|TRBJ1-1
TGTGCCAGCAGGGACAGGGCAGAAATGAACACTGAAGCTTTCTTT
CASRDRAEMNTEAFF
>few|TRBD1|TRBV7-2|TRBJ1-6
TGTGCCAGCAGCCCGCACCGCCCGGGACAGGTTCTCTCACCCCTCCACTTT
CASSPHRPGQVLSPLHF
>many|TRBD1|TRBV20-1|TRBJ2-7
TGCAGTGCTCTTACAGGACAGGGAGTAGCCTACGAGCAGTACTTC
CSALTGQGVAYEQYF
>many|TRBD2|TRBV6-5|TRBJ2-7
TGTGCCAGCAGTTACTCGAGCGGGAGTCCCTACGAGCAGTACTTC
CASSYSSGSPYEQYF
>many|TRBD1|TRBV30|TRBJ1-5
TGTGCCTGGCGGGACAGGGACGATCAGCCCCAGCATTTT
CAWRDRDDQPQHF
>many|.|TRBV11-2|TRBJ2-7
TGTGCCAGCAGCTTCGGCGGAGCGGAGGGCCACGAGCAGTACTTC
CASSFGGAEGHEQYF
>few|.|TRBV24-1|TRBJ2-7
TGTGCCACCAGTGATTTATGGGGTACGCAGTACTTC
CATSDLWGTQYF
>many|.|TRBV12-3/TRBV12-4|TRBJ1-5
TGTGCCAGCAGTTTAGCGCTGGGGGAGGAACAGCCCCAGCATTTT
CASSLALGEEQPQHF